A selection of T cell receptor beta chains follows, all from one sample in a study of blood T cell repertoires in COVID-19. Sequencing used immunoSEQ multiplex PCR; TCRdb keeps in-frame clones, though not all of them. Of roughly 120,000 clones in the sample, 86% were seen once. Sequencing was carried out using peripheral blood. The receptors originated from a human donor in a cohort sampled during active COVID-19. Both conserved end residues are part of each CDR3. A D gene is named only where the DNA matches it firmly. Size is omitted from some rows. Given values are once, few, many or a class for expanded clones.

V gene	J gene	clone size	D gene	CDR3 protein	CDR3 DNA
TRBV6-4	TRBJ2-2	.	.	CASSDEGGVTGELFF	TGTGCCAGCAGTGACGAAGGGGGAGTGACCGGGGAGCTGTTTTTT
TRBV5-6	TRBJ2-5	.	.	CASSPGQRAYGETQYF	TGTGCCAGCAGCCCCGGCCAGCGGGCTTATGGGGAGACCCAGTACTTC
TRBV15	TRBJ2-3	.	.	CATSRGISGEPDTQYF	TGTGCCACCAGCAGAGGAATTAGCGGTGAACCAGATACGCAGTATTTT
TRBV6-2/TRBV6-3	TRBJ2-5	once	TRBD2	CASSYSGGGYQETQYF	TGTGCCAGCAGTTACAGCGGGGGGGGGTACCAAGAGACCCAGTACTTC
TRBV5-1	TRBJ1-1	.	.	CASSTQGGNTEAFF	TGCGCCAGCAGCACCCAGGGTGGTAACACTGAAGCTTTCTTT
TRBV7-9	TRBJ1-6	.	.	CASSLAGHSYNSPLHF	TGTGCCAGCAGCTTAGCGGGACACTCCTATAATTCACCCCTCCACTTT
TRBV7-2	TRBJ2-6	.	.	CASSLVASGANVLTF	TGTGCCAGCAGCTTAGTTGCGTCTGGGGCCAACGTCCTGACTTTC
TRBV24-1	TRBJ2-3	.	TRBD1	CATSGQGNLYF	TGTGCCACCAGTGGACAGGGTAATTTGTATTTT
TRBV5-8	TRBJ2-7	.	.	CASSFGRGSGLAGVRDVF	.
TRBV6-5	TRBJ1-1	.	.	CASSTRVRAEAFF	TGTGCCAGCAGTACCAGGGTACGGGCTGAAGCTTTCTTT
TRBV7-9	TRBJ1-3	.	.	CASSRFDGGLSGNTIYF	TGTGCCAGCAGCCGATTCGATGGGGGCCTCTCTGGAAACACCATATATTTT
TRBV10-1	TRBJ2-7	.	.	CASSERWGTGYEQYF	TGCGCCAGCAGTGAGAGGTGGGGTACAGGGTACGAGCAGTACTTC
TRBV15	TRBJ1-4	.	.	CATQTGWDEKLFF	TGTGCCACACAGACAGGTTGGGATGAAAAACTGTTTTTT
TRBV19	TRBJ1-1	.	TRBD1	CASSIGQGAGTEAFF	TGTGCCAGTAGTATCGGACAGGGGGCGGGCACTGAAGCTTTCTTT
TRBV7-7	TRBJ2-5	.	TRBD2	CASSFRAGEETQYF	TGTGCCAGCAGCTTTCGAGCGGGAGAAGAGACCCAGTACTTC
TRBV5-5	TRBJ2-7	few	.	CASSSRDSPDEQYF	TGTGCCAGCAGCTCCCGGGACTCGCCGGACGAGCAGTACTTC
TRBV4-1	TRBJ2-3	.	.	CASSLPADTQYF	TGCGCCAGCAGCCTCCCAGCGGATACGCAGTATTTT
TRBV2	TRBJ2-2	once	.	CASRERQANTGELFF	TGTGCCAGCAGAGAGAGACAGGCGAACACCGGGGAGCTGTTTTTT
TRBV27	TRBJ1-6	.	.	CASSFYAGITNSPLHF	TGTGCCAGCAGTTTCTACGCCGGGATTACAAATTCACCCCTCCACTTT
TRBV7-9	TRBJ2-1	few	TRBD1	CASSPARPGGSSYNEQFF	TGTGCCAGCAGTCCTGCCCGCCCAGGGGGAAGTTCCTACAATGAGCAGTTCTTC